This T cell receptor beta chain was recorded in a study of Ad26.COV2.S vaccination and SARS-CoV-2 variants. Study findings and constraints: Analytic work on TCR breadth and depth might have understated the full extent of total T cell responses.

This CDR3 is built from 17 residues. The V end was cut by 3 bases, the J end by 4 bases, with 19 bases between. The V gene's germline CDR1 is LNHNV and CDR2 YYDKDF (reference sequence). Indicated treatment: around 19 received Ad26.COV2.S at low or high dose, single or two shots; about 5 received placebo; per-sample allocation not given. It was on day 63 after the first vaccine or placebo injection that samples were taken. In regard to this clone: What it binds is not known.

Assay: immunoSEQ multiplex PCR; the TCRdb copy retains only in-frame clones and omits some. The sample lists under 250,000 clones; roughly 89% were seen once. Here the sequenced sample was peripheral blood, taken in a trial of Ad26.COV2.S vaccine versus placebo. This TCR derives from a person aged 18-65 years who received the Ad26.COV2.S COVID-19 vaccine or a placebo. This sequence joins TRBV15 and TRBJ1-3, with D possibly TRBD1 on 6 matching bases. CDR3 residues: CATSSRGRARGGNTIYF. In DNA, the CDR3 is TGTGCCACCAGCAGCAGGGGCAGGGCGCGAGGAGGAAACACCATATATTTT. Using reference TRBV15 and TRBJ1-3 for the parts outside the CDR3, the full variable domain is DAMVIQNPRYQVTQFGKPVTLSCSQTLNHNVMYWYQQKSSQAPKLLFHYYDKDFNNEADTPDNFQSRRPNTSFCFLDIRSPGLGDTAMYLCATSSRGRARGGNTIYFGEGSWLTVV.